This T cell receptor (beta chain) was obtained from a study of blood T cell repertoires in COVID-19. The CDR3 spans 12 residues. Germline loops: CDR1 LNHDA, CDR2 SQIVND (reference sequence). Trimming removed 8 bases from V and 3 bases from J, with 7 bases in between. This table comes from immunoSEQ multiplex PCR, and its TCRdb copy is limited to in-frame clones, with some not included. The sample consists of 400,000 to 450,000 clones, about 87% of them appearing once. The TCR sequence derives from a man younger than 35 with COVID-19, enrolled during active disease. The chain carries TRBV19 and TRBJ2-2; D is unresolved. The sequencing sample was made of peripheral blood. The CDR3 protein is CASLSDTGELFF. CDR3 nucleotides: TGTGCCAGTCTGTCGGACACCGGGGAGCTGTTTTTT. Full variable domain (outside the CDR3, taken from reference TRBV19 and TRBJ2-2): DGGITQSPKYLFRKEGQNVTLSCEQNLNHDAMYWYRQDPGQGLRLIYYSQIVNDFQKGDIAEGYSVSREKKESFPLTVTSAQKNPTAFYLCASLSDTGELFFGEGSRLTVL.